Listed below are T cell receptor beta chains from one sample, sequenced in a study of cytomegalovirus exposure and HLA in healthy donors. Assay: immunoSEQ multiplex PCR; the TCRdb copy retains only in-frame clones and omits some. The table has around 140,000 clones, 80% seen once. The source material was PBMCs. The receptors shown here come from a man aged 40-49 years in good health and CMV-seronegative. Both conserved end residues are part of each CDR3. D genes are given only for firm matches. Expanded clones are given a class, and other clones once, few, many or no size at all.

size	V	J	D	DNA	CDR3
.	TRBV7-9	TRBJ1-5	.	TGTGCCAGCAGCGCCCGGGGGGGGGTCAGGGAGCAGCCCCAGCATTTT	CASSARGGVREQPQHF
.	TRBV4-1	TRBJ2-7	TRBD2	TGCGCCAGCAGCCGGAGCGGGGGGTCCTACGAGCAGTACTTC	CASSRSGGSYEQYF
.	TRBV6-6	TRBJ1-2	.	TGTGCCAGCAGTAGACCTCAGGCCTATGGCTACACCTTC	CASSRPQAYGYTF
.	TRBV18	TRBJ1-1	.	TGTGCCAGCTCACCAGGGAGCACCTGGGAGATCACTGAAGCTTTCTTT	CASSPGSTWEITEAFF
many	TRBV6-4	TRBJ2-3	TRBD2	TGTGCCAGCAGTGACTCGCGGGGGGGCACAGATACGCAGTATTTT	CASSDSRGGTDTQYF
once	TRBV9	TRBJ1-1	TRBD1	TGTGCCAGCAGCGTAGACAGGGGCGCGAACACTGAAGCTTTCTTT	CASSVDRGANTEAFF
.	TRBV6-6	TRBJ1-2	TRBD1	TGTGCCAGCAGTTACTCAGAGGGGGCTGTTAATGGCTACACCTTC	CASSYSEGAVNGYTF
.	TRBV14	TRBJ2-2	TRBD2	TGTGCCAGCAGCCAGTCAATCCGGGGGGCGAACACCGGGGAGCTGTTTTTT	CASSQSIRGANTGELFF
.	TRBV6-1	TRBJ2-2	TRBD2	TGTGCCAGCAGTGAAGTCGGCGGGGGGGCCTCCACCGGGGAGCTGTTTTTT	CASSEVGGGASTGELFF
.	TRBV19	TRBJ2-5	TRBD1	TGTGCCAGTAGTATATTCTCGGGACAGGGAGGGGAGACCCAGTACTTC	CASSIFSGQGGETQYF
once	TRBV5-1	TRBJ2-1	.	TGCGCCAGCAGCTTAAACAGGCCAGGCGACAATGAGCAGTTCTTC	CASSLNRPGDNEQFF
.	TRBV6-5	TRBJ2-2	.	TGTGCCAGCAGTATCTTCACCGGGGAGCTGTTTTTT	CASSIFTGELFF
.	TRBV6-1	TRBJ1-1	TRBD1	TGTGCCAGCAGTGCCCCGGACAGGCGGCGGGATGAAGCTTTCTTT	CASSAPDRRRDEAFF
.	TRBV19	TRBJ1-6	.	TGTGCCAGTAGTATACTGGACAGTAATTCACCCCTCCACTTT	CASSILDSNSPLHF
.	TRBV15	TRBJ1-2	TRBD1	TGTGCCACCAGCGAGAGGGGACAGAGCACCTATGGCTACACCTTC	CATSERGQSTYGYTF
few	TRBV30	TRBJ1-4	TRBD1	TGTGCCTGGAGTGGACAGGGGTGGGAAAAACTGTTTTTT	CAWSGQGWEKLFF
.	TRBV7-8	TRBJ2-3	TRBD2	TGTGCCAGCAGCACAGGACTAGCGGGGGGTAGAGGTACGCAGTATTTT	CASSTGLAGGRGTQYF
.	TRBV10-1	TRBJ2-5	.	TGCGCCAGCAGTGAGCTGAGACCGGGGGTGGGGGAGCAGTACTTC	CASSELRPGVGEQYF
.	TRBV5-6	TRBJ2-1	.	TGTGCCAGCAGCTTGGCCCAGCGACTCGTGGACAATGAGCAGTTCTTC	CASSLAQRLVDNEQFF
.	TRBV7-3	TRBJ2-3	TRBD2	TGTGCCAGCAGCCGAAGGGCGGCTAGCGGGATAAACACAGATACGCAGTATTTT	CASSRRAASGINTDTQYF
.	TRBV10-3	TRBJ1-5	.	TGTGCCATCAGTGAGAGGCAGGGTAATCAGCCCCAGCATTTT	CAISERQGNQPQHF
.	TRBV9	TRBJ2-3	.	TGTGCCAGCAGCGCCGTAGGGACACTAGATACGCAGTATTTT	CASSAVGTLDTQYF
once	TRBV27	TRBJ1-1	TRBD1	TGTGCCAGCAGTTCGGGCAGGGGGCGCTCAATCGGTAACACTGAAGCTTTCTTT	CASSSGRGRSIGNTEAFF
few	TRBV18	TRBJ1-2	.	TGTGCCAGCTCACCGGGAGGGCAACGTTACTATGGCTACACCTTC	CASSPGGQRYYGYTF
.	TRBV9	TRBJ2-4	.	TGTGCCAGCAGCGTAGATTCCAGTAACATTCAGTACTTC	CASSVDSSNIQYF
.	TRBV5-5	TRBJ1-5	.	TGTGCCAGCAGCGCGACAGCGACTGCGATCCAGCCCCAGCATTTT	CASSATATAIQPQHF
.	TRBV5-5	TRBJ1-1	TRBD1	TGTGCCAGCAGCTCCAGACAGGGGGCATTAAACACTGAAGCTTTCTTT	CASSSRQGALNTEAFF
once	TRBV28	TRBJ1-4	.	TGTGCCAGCAGTGGTACGACAGCCCAAAATGAAAAACTGTTTTTT	CASSGTTAQNEKLFF
.	TRBV7-8	TRBJ2-7	TRBD1	TGTGCCAGCAGGGAGGGACAGGGAAAATCCTACGAGCAGTACTTC	CASREGQGKSYEQYF
.	TRBV18	TRBJ2-2	.	TGTGCCAGCTCACCTCAAACCGGGACATGGAACACCGGGGAGCTGTTTTTT	CASSPQTGTWNTGELFF
.	TRBV6-4	TRBJ1-1	TRBD1	TGTGCCAGCAGCCGGACAGGGGGAGAGACTGAAGCTTTCTTT	CASSRTGGETEAFF
.	TRBV28	TRBJ1-5	.	TGTGCCAGCAGCGGCAGCGGAATAGGTAGCAATCAGCCCCAGCATTTT	CASSGSGIGSNQPQHF
.	TRBV25-1	TRBJ2-5	TRBD2	TGTGCCAGCAGCTTGACTAGCGGGGGGTTATTGCGAGAGACCCAGTACTTC	CASSLTSGGLLRETQYF
few	TRBV5-1	TRBJ1-3	.	TGCGCCAGCAGCTTGGACACCGCCTCTGGAAACACCATATATTTT	CASSLDTASGNTIYF
.	TRBV19	TRBJ2-7	.	TGTGCCAGTAGTAAGACAGCCTACGAGCAGTACTTC	CASSKTAYEQYF
.	TRBV18	TRBJ2-5	TRBD2	TGTGCCAGCTCACCTTCAGCGGGAAGCCAAGAGACCCAGTACTTC	CASSPSAGSQETQYF
.	TRBV11-2	TRBJ1-4	TRBD1	TGTGCCAGCAGCTCCCGGGGGGGGACAGGGGCCTTCAAATGGGAACTGTTTTTT	CASSSRGGTGAFKWELFF
.	TRBV6-5	TRBJ2-2	TRBD1	TGTGCCAGCAGTCCCGGGACAGCAAACACCGGGGAGCTGTTTTTT	CASSPGTANTGELFF
.	TRBV6-5	TRBJ2-1	TRBD2	TGTGCCAGCAGATCTAGCGGGGGGGGATTAAATGAGCAGTTCTTC	CASRSSGGGLNEQFF
.	TRBV6-5	TRBJ1-2	TRBD1	TGTGCCAGCAGTTACAACAGGGGGGACTATGGCTACACCTTC	CASSYNRGDYGYTF
.	TRBV13	TRBJ1-4	TRBD1	TGTGCCAGCAGCTTCAGGGGGCGGGAAAAACTGTTTTTT	CASSFRGREKLFF
.	TRBV28	TRBJ1-5	.	TGTGCCAGCAGGGGGAGCGGAGGCAATCAGCCCCAGCATTTT	CASRGSGGNQPQHF
.	TRBV7-2	TRBJ2-7	.	TGTGCCAGCAGCTTATTCAGGGGAATCGACGAGCAGTACTTC	CASSLFRGIDEQYF
.	TRBV7-2	TRBJ2-1	.	TGTGCCAGCAGCTTAGTATCCAGGGGCGAGCAGTTCTTC	CASSLVSRGEQFF
.	TRBV5-1	TRBJ2-7	.	TGCGCCAGCAGCTTACGCGCCGGAGAGGGATACGAGCAGTACTTC	CASSLRAGEGYEQYF
.	TRBV2	TRBJ1-1	.	TGTGCCAGCACGGGGGGCTTCGTTGAAGCTTTCTTT	CASTGGFVEAFF
.	TRBV11-2	TRBJ1-1	.	TGTGCCAGCAGCTTTACAGGCTTTGAAGCTTTCTTT	CASSFTGFEAFF
.	TRBV27	TRBJ2-2	TRBD1	TGTGCCAGCACGCCCGGGACAGGGGAGTACGGGGAGCTGTTTTTT	CASTPGTGEYGELFF
.	TRBV7-8	TRBJ2-3	.	TGTGCCAACAGCAGAACGGCTAGCGATACTAGCACAGATACGCAGTATTTT	CANSRTASDTSTDTQYF
.	TRBV10-1	TRBJ2-7	.	TGCGCCAGCAGTGGTGGAGGCCAAGGCTCCTACGAGCAGTACTTC	CASSGGGQGSYEQYF
.	TRBV28	TRBJ1-5	.	TGTGCCAGCAGTCCCGAACCGGATCAGCCCCAGCATTTT	CASSPEPDQPQHF